The TCR beta chain described here comes from a study of T-cell reconstitution after alpha-beta-depleted transplantation in children. Findings of the study overall: The main origin of T-cell counts and diversity one year after transplant was newly produced T cells. Expanded graft clones, several hundred of them, were reportedly the source of alpha-beta T cells about two months after transplant. Surviving recipient T cells and intrathymic progenitors accounted for some patients' high TCRbeta diversity at day 60.

The CDR3 runs 17 residues. In germline, CDR1 is LGHDT, CDR2 YNNKEL (reference sequence). After removal of 1 base from V and 6 bases from J, the junction contained 10 bases not matched to a gene. In its sample, this clonotype was seen many times. Its antigen is not identified. A TCRbeta library incorporating unique molecular identifiers was prepared. TCRdb reprocessed the PCR reads via MiXCR and lists one record per CDR3 protein. The sample lists around 250,000 distinct CDR3 sequences, approximately 8.9% occurring once. The starting material was PBMCs, mostly from graft donor cells, obtained 180 days after TCRalphabeta/CD19-depleted stem cell transplant. The clonotype originates from a male patient aged 10-17 years who had a stem cell transplant for acute lymphoblastic leukemia, so the T cells may come from the graft donor. The chain joins TRBV3-1 to TRBJ2-4; the match to TRBD1 covers 9 bases. CDR3 in DNA: TGTGCCAGCAGCCAAGGCCCCACAGGGGGCGCAGGAAACATTCAGTACTTC. Protein product: CASSQGPTGGAGNIQYF.